The 7 T cell receptor beta chains in this list originate from one sample, sequenced in a study of shared clonotypes between healthy human individuals (dated by TCRdb to about 2020). Libraries were constructed by the immunoSEQ multiplex PCR assay. Sourced from immuneACCESS, this table was stored by TCRdb with only in-frame sequences that have V and J called. A share of the clones is absent; for the studies checked, an unresolved V gene accounts for under half, and the remainder has no known explanation. Across this sample there are a few million clones, with more than 85% seen only once. In total, the top ten clones hold 0.39% of the sample. The sequencing sample was made of naive CD4+ T cells from PBMCs. This specimen's cell subset or site label, per the study, means: CD45RA+ positively selected. The origin of the receptors is a man younger than 35 in good health. Some clones in this sample may be carry-over from other donors' samples.

The V call is TRBV19, the J call TRBJ1-2; D not certain. V lost 3 bases to trimming and J lost 1 base, with 6 bases between them. CDR3 length equals 13 residues. The germline CDR1 and CDR2 sequences are LNHDA and SQIVND (reference sequence). The CDR3, as DNA: TGTGCCAGTAGTATGGGCAGTAACTATGGCTACACCTTC. It yields the protein CASSMGSNYGYTF.

Turning to this clone: At the DNA level, this CDR3 is encoded by other sequences in the same sample as well. The gene calls are TRBV5-1 and TRBJ2-1, with 9 bases aligning to TRBD2. Trimming removed 4 bases from V and 2 bases from J; junction bases left unmatched: 4. Looked up from germline, CDR1 is SGHRS and CDR2 is YFSETQ. The CDR3 sequence is 15 residues long. CDR3 protein: CASSLVAGAYNEQFF. The CDR3 DNA is TGCGCCAGCAGCCTCGTAGCGGGAGCCTACAATGAGCAGTTCTTC.

The chain has TRBV4-1 and TRBJ2-5, with D perhaps matching TRBD2 (5 bases). The CDR3 has 17 amino acids. In germline, CDR1 is MGHRA, CDR2 YSYEKL. V lost 0 bases, J lost 1 base, and 15 bases lay in between. The CDR3 spells CASSQDLGRRLQETQYF. CDR3 coding DNA: TGCGCCAGCAGCCAAGATCTGGGTCGGAGGCTCCAAGAGACCCAGTACTTC.

The chain employs TRBV5-4 and TRBJ1-1; D is undetermined. CDR1 is SGHNT, CDR2 YYREEE, per germline (reference sequence). The CDR3 contains 15 residues. The V end was cut by 4 bases, the J end by 4 bases, with 17 bases between. The CDR3 DNA is TGTGCCAGCAGCAAAACCCACCTCGGGTCCACTGAAGCTTTCTTT. Translation gives CASSKTHLGSTEAFF.

The chain carries TRBV28 and TRBJ1-1; D gene uncertain. The germline CDR1 and CDR2 sequences are MDHEN and SYDVKM. The CDR3 spans 15 residues. V was clipped by 9 bases and J by 3 bases, with 20 bases between them. CDR3 bases: TGTGCCAGTCGTAAGAATGTCTTGAGGGACACTGAAGCTTTCTTT. Translation gives CASRKNVLRDTEAFF.

The V call is TRBV9, the J call TRBJ2-1; perhaps TRBD2 as D (5 bases). Trimming took off 0 bases at V and 9 bases at J, with 13 bases between the two ends. Germline CDR1 is SGDLS and CDR2 is YYNGEE. This CDR3 has 14 residues. This CDR3 reads CASSVEMLRAEQFF. In nucleotides, the CDR3 is TGTGCCAGCAGCGTAGAGATGTTGCGGGCTGAGCAGTTCTTC.

V is TRBV4-3 and J is TRBJ2-2; the D gene is possibly TRBD2 (5 bases). V was clipped by 6 bases and J by 4 bases, with 15 bases between them. CDR1 and CDR2 from the germline V gene are LGHNA and YSLEER. The CDR3 has 15 residues. CDR3: CASRCESEGTGELFF. CDR3 bases: TGCGCCAGCAGATGTGAGAGCGAGGGCACCGGGGAGCTGTTTTTT.